The entry that follows covers one T cell receptor beta chain sequence. This receptor's antigen is unknown. Base qualities are not recorded, but no much larger clone differs from it by a single base. The germline V and J ends show losses of 8 bases and 7 bases respectively, and no gene match explains 20 bases of the junction. The CDR3 contains 16 residues, cysteine and phenylalanine counted. The retained sequence is limited to the CDR3, 48 bases, with the frame set at the first base. Looking up the germline V gene (reference sequence) yields CDR1 SEHNR and CDR2 FQNEAQ. PBMCs were isolated by Ficoll-Paque density gradient centrifugation. The data belong to a study of T-cell memory formation after mild COVID-19 listed by TCRdb under 2021. At the level of the whole study: TCR sequence clusters from the two donors were largely donor specific. Longitudinal TCRalpha and TCRbeta repertoire sequencing tracked T-cell clones expanding and contracting after mild COVID-19 in two donors. Two young, previously healthy adult volunteers, one female and one male, were included in the cohort.

What the work shows at the level of the full study, not this receptor alone: Clones contracting from day 15 to 85 had balanced CD4/CD8 phenotypes, while a second wave expanding from day 15 to 37 was biased towards CD4+. Some responding clones were detected in pre-infection memory, which suggested that pre-existing cross-reactive memory T cells had joined the SARS-CoV-2 response. Contracting CD4+ clones turned up mainly in the CM and EM memory subsets, whereas EMRA was where CD8+ clones were enriched. Whether the second-wave clones peaking on day 37 were SARS-CoV-2 specific was not confirmed. Only two mild cases were covered in the study, and larger cohorts including severe cases with pre-infection samples were considered necessary.

This sample was sequenced with an Illumina NovaSeq 6000. Using 5'RACE with constant-segment primers, TCRalpha and TCRbeta cDNA libraries were constructed, with sample barcodes and unique molecular identifiers added in the process. Trizol reagent was used to extract RNA from every sample. Library amplification was performed in two PCR steps, and a second sample barcode and Illumina TruSeq adapters were introduced in the second step. Sequencing of the libraries was done on an Illumina NovaSeq, producing 2 x 150 bp paired-end reads. On the authors' methods: With migec v1.2.7, reads were demultiplexed and then collapsed into UMI-guided consensus sequences. With mixcr v2.1.11, UMI consensuses were aligned to TRA and TRB V and J templates and assembled into clonotypes. A clonotype was counted as expanded or contracted only if both edgeR and NoisET called the change significant, with noise models trained on biological replicates. For edgeR calls, the thresholds were a false discovery rate-adjusted p below 0.01 and a log2 fold-change of 1. As an exploratory analysis of dynamics, max-normalized trajectories of the 1000 most abundant clonotypes were examined with PCA combined with hierarchical clustering. Separately sequenced CD4+ and CD8+ repertoires were used to assign a CD4 or CD8 phenotype to each responding clone. TCRdb trimmed the raw reads at Q25, called clones with MiXCR and kept productive beta chains. For every CDR3 protein sequence, its rows merge into one entry that carries the most common genes and DNA. TCRdb, not the original authors, processed these V and J calls. The table for this sample lists about 400,000 distinct CDR3 sequences; 20% to 25% of them were counted only once. The ten biggest clones cover 7.5% to 10% of the sample.

The TCR originated in an adult woman who had mild COVID-19 (a few samples of this study predate the infection). The sample titles of this study are shuffled in the database, so cell type and time point are left out; the donor was told from shared clones. Sample: PBMCs or a T cell subset sorted from them (not recorded which). Rearrangement joined TRBV7-9 to TRBJ2-7; 7 middle bases align to TRBD2. The CDR3 sequence is CASDPGDGLEPGEQYF. The DNA sequence follows: TGTGCCAGCGACCCCGGGGATGGACTAGAACCAGGAGAGCAGTACTTC. Outside the CDR3, residues come from the reference TRBV7-9 and TRBJ2-7 proteins, so the full variable domain is: DTGVSQNPRHKITKRGQNVTFRCDPISEHNRLYWYRQTLGQGPEFLTYFQNEAQLEKSRLLSDRFSAERPKGSFSTLEIQRTEQGDSAMYLCASDPGDGLEPGEQYFGPGTRLTVT.